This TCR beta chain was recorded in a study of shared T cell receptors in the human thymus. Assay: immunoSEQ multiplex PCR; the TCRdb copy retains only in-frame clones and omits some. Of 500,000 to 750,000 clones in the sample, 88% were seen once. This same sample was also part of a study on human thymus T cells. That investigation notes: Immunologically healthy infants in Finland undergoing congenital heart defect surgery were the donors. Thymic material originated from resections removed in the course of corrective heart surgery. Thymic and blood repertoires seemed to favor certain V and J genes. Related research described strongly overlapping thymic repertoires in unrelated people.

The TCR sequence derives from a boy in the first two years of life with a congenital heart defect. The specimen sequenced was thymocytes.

The CDR3 nucleotides read TGTGCCAGCAGTTATGAGGGCGGGAGGGCCGGGGAGCAGTACTTC. It specifies CASSYEGGRAGEQYF. The chain is built from TRBV6-6 and TRBJ2-7; TRBD2 matches 9 bases. Germline V gene lookup returns CDR1 MNHNY and CDR2 SVGAGI (reference sequence). The CDR3 spans 15 residues. V was pared by 3 bases and J by 7 bases, with 10 bases of the junction left unmatched.